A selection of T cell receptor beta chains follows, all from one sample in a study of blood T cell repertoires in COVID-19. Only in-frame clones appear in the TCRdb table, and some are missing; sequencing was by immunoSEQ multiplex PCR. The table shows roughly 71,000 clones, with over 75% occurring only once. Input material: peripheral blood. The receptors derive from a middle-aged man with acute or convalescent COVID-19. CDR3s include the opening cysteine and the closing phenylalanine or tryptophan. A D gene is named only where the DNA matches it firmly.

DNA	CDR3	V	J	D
TGTGCCAGCAGCTTTATAAAGGGGGTGGGCCCAGATACGCAGTATTTT	CASSFIKGVGPDTQYF	TRBV11-2	TRBJ2-3	.
TGTGCCTGGAGTGTTCCGGGTGGCAATCAGCCCCAGCATTTT	CAWSVPGGNQPQHF	TRBV30	TRBJ1-5	.
TGTGCCAGTAGTCTAAAAACCGGGACAGGGGCCTCGCTCCTCCACTTT	CASSLKTGTGASLLHF	TRBV19	TRBJ1-6	TRBD1
TGTGCCAGCAGCCAAGCGTCAGGGCGGACTGAAGCTTTCTTT	CASSQASGRTEAFF	TRBV3-1/TRBV3-2	TRBJ1-1	.
TGTGCCAGTAGTTCCCGGGACAGGGACACCGGGGAGCTGTTTTTT	CASSSRDRDTGELFF	TRBV19	TRBJ2-2	TRBD1
TGTGCCAGCAGCGTATTCCCGGGGAGCGACAATGAGCAGTTCTTC	CASSVFPGSDNEQFF	TRBV9	TRBJ2-1	.
TGCAGCGCTCGGGACAGTAAGGGAGATACGCAGTATTTT	CSARDSKGDTQYF	TRBV29-1	TRBJ2-3	TRBD1
TGCGCCAGCAGCCAAGATCAGGCGTATAGCAATCAGCCCCAGCATTTT	CASSQDQAYSNQPQHF	TRBV4-1	TRBJ1-5	.
TGTGCCAGCAGCTCCAGGGGCTCGTCTTTGAACGAGCAGTACTTC	CASSSRGSSLNEQYF	TRBV7-2	TRBJ2-7	.
TGTGCCAGCAGCCCCAGACTGACAGAGACCCAGTACTTC	CASSPRLTETQYF	TRBV7-2	TRBJ2-5	.
TGTGCCAGTAGTTTCTCAGGGACAACTAATGAAAAACTGTTTTTT	CASSFSGTTNEKLFF	TRBV19	TRBJ1-4	.
TGTGCCAGCAGCTTAGGTAGCGCTTCGGGGGAGCTGTTTTTT	CASSLGSASGELFF	TRBV11-3	TRBJ2-2	.
TGTGCCAGCAGCTTGAAAGCCCCCGGCGGCTATGGCTACACCTTC	CASSLKAPGGYGYTF	TRBV5-5	TRBJ1-2	.
TGTGCCAGCAGCCTAGGGGGCAACACAGATACGCAGTATTTT	CASSLGGNTDTQYF	TRBV11-2	TRBJ2-3	TRBD1